The 18 T cell receptor beta chains in this list originate from one sample, sequenced in a study of T cells after yellow fever vaccination (dated by TCRdb to the late 2010s). Library method: 5' RACE. TCRdb lists the instrument as Illumina NovaSeq 6000. TCRdb redid the processing of the public reads, applying fastp at Q25 and MiXCR, and retained in-frame beta chains. Records with the same CDR3 protein are collapsed into one entry carrying the most frequent genes and DNA. The sample table shows about 320,000 distinct CDR3 sequences, and around 4.5% are seen once. The ten largest clones represent approximately 19% of the sample. The treatment or condition tag for this specimen amounts to: live attenuated yellow fever vaccine strain. The sample consisted of PBMCs, taken 15 days after the yellow fever booster vaccination. The source of these receptors is a man aged 18 to 30 who received the YFV17D yellow fever vaccine.

The chain has TRBV5-5 and TRBJ2-3, with D perhaps matching TRBD2 (6 bases). The V gene's germline CDR1 is SGHKS and CDR2 YYEKEE (reference sequence). The germline V and J ends were trimmed by 7 bases and 1 base, with 10 bases remaining between them. The CDR3 totals 13 residues. The CDR3 protein is CASLKRGTDTQYF. CDR3 nucleotides: TGTGCCAGCCTGAAGCGGGGCACAGATACGCAGTATTTT. The full variable domain, with the rest looked up from reference TRBV5-5 and TRBJ2-3, is DAGVTQSPTHLIKTRGQQVTLRCSPISGHKSVSWYQQVLGQGPQFIFQYYEKEERGRGNFPDRFSARQFPNYSSELNVNALLLGDSALYLCASLKRGTDTQYFGPGTRLTVL.

This clonotype was detected a few times. The chain links TRBV6-6 to TRBJ2-7; 9 nucleotides match TRBD1. This CDR3 has 12 residues. Trimming removed 10 bases from V and 4 bases from J; junction bases left unmatched: 5. Germline loops: CDR1 MNHNY, CDR2 SVGAGI (reference sequence). Here the CDR3 DNA reads TGTGCCACCTCACAGGGGGCATACGAGCAGTACGTC. As protein: CATSQGAYEQYV.

There are a few counts of this clonotype. V gene TRBV9 combines with J gene TRBJ1-1; 11 bases agree with TRBD1. Germline loops: CDR1 SGDLS, CDR2 YYNGEE. The junction had 12 bases not matched to a gene; V was cut back by 4 bases and J by 1 base. This CDR3 spans 18 amino acids. The chain's CDR3 is CASSPRDRGALWNTEAFF. Here the CDR3 DNA reads TGTGCCAGCAGCCCTAGGGACAGGGGGGCTCTATGGAACACTGAAGCTTTCTTT.

The chain has TRBV6-2 or TRBV6-3 and TRBJ2-2; unclear D gene. Looked up from germline, CDR1 is MNHEY and CDR2 is SVGEGT. The CDR3 length is 13 residues. V shed 2 bases and J shed 5 bases, with 6 bases lying between them. CDR3 sequence (DNA): TGTGCCAGCAGTTACGGGGAAACCGGGGAGCTGTTTTTT. It is translated as CASSYGETGELFF.

This clonotype was counted a few times. The chain couples TRBV6-5 to TRBJ1-2; 10 bases fit TRBD1. V was clipped by 0 bases and J by 6 bases; unmatched bases: 4. Germline CDR1 reads MNHEY; CDR2 reads SVGAGI. The CDR3 extends over 15 amino acids. CDR3 protein: CASSYSGTGANGYTF. The CDR3 bases are TGTGCCAGCAGTTACTCGGGGACAGGGGCTAATGGCTACACCTTC.

This clonotype has a handful of counts. The chain has TRBV7-9 and TRBJ2-3, with TRBD2 matching over 10 bases. The J segment lost 3 bases and the V segment lost 5 bases, leaving 5 bases of the junction unmatched. CDR3 length: 15 amino acids. From germline, CDR1 is SEHNR and CDR2 FQNEAQ (reference sequence). This chain's CDR3 is CASSNPGLATDTQYF. For the CDR3, the DNA is TGTGCCAGCAGCAATCCGGGACTAGCGACAGATACGCAGTATTTT.

The table lists this clonotype with a few counts. J is TRBJ2-5 and V is TRBV7-3; D possibly matches TRBD1 or TRBD2 (5 bases each). Germline CDR1 and CDR2: SGHTA and FQGTGA. V was cut by 3 bases and J by 5 bases, with 10 bases left in between. This CDR3 has 13 amino acids. The CDR3 DNA sequence: TGTGCCAGCAGCTTTGGGGGTTTGGAGACCCAGTACTTC. This encodes CASSFGGLETQYF.

The chain combines TRBV27 with TRBJ2-3, with a possible D match to TRBD1 (5 bases). V was cut by 7 bases and J by 0 bases, with 17 bases left in between. Germline CDR1 MNHEY, CDR2 SMNVEV (reference sequence). CDR3 size: 16 residues. The CDR3 sequence is CASMERLTESTDTQYF. For the CDR3, the DNA is TGTGCCAGCATGGAGAGGTTGACAGAGAGCACAGATACGCAGTATTTT.

V is TRBV4-2 and J is TRBJ2-1, with D perhaps TRBD2 (5 bases). The V gene's germline CDR1 is LGHNA and CDR2 YNFKEQ. This CDR3 region has 12 residues. Trimming pared 6 bases from V and 6 bases from J, leaving 9 bases between. CDR3 bases: TGTGCCAGCAGGTGGGCGGGCAATGAGCAGTTCTTC. Translation gives CASRWAGNEQFF.

This clonotype was picked up a small number of times. The chain couples TRBV4-2 to TRBJ2-1; 9 bases map to TRBD2. Germline CDR1 reads LGHNA; CDR2 reads YNFKEQ. The CDR3 sequence is 17 residues long. Unmatched junction bases numbered 10, after V lost 0 bases and J lost 7 bases. The CDR3 sequence: CASSQDRARGGRNEQFF. In DNA, the CDR3 is TGTGCCAGCAGCCAAGATAGGGCGCGGGGGGGCAGAAATGAGCAGTTCTTC.

The rearrangement links TRBV6-2 or TRBV6-3 to TRBJ2-5; 9 nucleotides align to TRBD2. The CDR3 is 17 amino acids. Germline V gene sequence: CDR1 MNHEY, CDR2 SVGEGT. Trimming took 7 bases from V and 2 from J; bases not matched to a gene: 14. The CDR3: CASTLPPQRGVQETQYF. The CDR3 DNA reads TGTGCCAGCACCCTCCCGCCCCAGCGGGGGGTACAAGAGACCCAGTACTTC.

This clonotype was seen many times. V gene TRBV12-5 combines with J gene TRBJ2-1; the match to TRBD1 covers 8 bases. V dropped 3 bases and J dropped 5; count of bases not matched to a gene: 9. This CDR3 is built from 16 residues. The germline V gene encodes CDR1 LGHNT and CDR2 FRNRAP. The CDR3: CASGLPLGQGHNEQFF. The CDR3 region has the DNA TGTGCTAGTGGTTTACCCCTCGGACAGGGCCACAATGAGCAGTTCTTC.

At least ten counts were recorded for this clonotype. The chain has TRBV12-3 or TRBV12-4 and TRBJ2-3; TRBD2 aligns across 8 bases. J lost 1 base, V lost 3 bases, and 3 bases had no gene match. This CDR3 comprises 15 residues. The CDR3 spells CASSFREGGTDTQYF. The CDR3 nucleotides are TGTGCCAGCAGTTTCCGGGAGGGGGGCACAGATACGCAGTATTTT.

The chain employs TRBV18 and TRBJ1-1; D is perhaps TRBD1 (6 bases). The CDR3 has 14 amino acids. Germline CDR1 is KGHSH and CDR2 is LQKENI. Trimming stripped 1 base from V and 6 bases from J, with 12 bases between. The CDR3 reads CASSPHRDNPEAFF. CDR3 DNA sequence: TGTGCCAGCTCACCACACCGGGACAACCCTGAAGCTTTCTTT.

Many counts were recorded for this clonotype. The chain employs TRBV4-1 and TRBJ2-3; D gene unclear. The CDR3 sequence is 14 residues long. The germline V and J ends were trimmed by 1 base and 6 bases, with 11 bases remaining between them. Per the germline V gene, CDR1 is MGHRA and CDR2 is YSYEKL. This CDR3 reads CASSQGPDGDTQYF. CDR3 nucleotide sequence: TGCGCCAGCAGCCAAGGGCCAGACGGCGATACGCAGTATTTT.

This clonotype was seen repeatedly, ten times or more. The V gene is TRBV7-6, the J gene TRBJ2-7; unclear D gene. The CDR3 runs to 14 residues. From germline, CDR1 is SGHVS and CDR2 FNYEAQ. V was shortened by 5 bases and J by 5 bases, with 16 bases between the two germline ends. The CDR3 region has the DNA TGTGCCAGCAGCCCCGGGTTGCGTATCGACGAGCAGTACTTC. Its translation is CASSPGLRIDEQYF.

This chain connects TRBV7-9 to TRBJ1-5; 7 bases match TRBD1. There are 15 residues in the CDR3. Germline assignment: CDR1 SEHNR and CDR2 FQNEAQ (reference sequence). The V segment lost 3 bases and the J segment 7 bases; nucleotides outside the gene matches: 9. The CDR3 protein is CASSLTGSLLQPQHF. The DNA of the CDR3 is TGTGCCAGCAGCTTGACAGGGTCCCTTTTACAGCCCCAGCATTTT.

This clonotype occurred a few times. This sequence joins TRBV5-1 and TRBJ2-7, with D tentatively TRBD2 (6 bases). CDR3 length equals 13 residues. The V end lost 7 bases, the J end lost 4 bases, and 15 bases lay between the germline ends. CDR1 and CDR2 (germline): SGHRS, YFSETQ. CDR3 loop: CASREEGGYEQYF. As DNA, the CDR3 is TGCGCCAGCCGCGAGGAAGGAGGGTACGAGCAGTACTTC.